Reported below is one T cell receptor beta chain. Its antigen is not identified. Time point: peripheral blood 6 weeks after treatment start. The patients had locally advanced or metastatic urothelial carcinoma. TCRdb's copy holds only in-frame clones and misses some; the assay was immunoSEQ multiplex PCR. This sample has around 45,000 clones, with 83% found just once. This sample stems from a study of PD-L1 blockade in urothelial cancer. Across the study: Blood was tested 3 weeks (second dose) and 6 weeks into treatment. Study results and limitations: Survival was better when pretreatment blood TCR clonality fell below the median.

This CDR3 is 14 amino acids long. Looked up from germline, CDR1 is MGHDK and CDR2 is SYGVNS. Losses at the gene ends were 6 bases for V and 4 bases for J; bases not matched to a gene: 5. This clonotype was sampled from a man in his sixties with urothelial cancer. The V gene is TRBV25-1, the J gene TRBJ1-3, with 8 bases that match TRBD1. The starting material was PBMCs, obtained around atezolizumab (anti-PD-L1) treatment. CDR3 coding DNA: TGTGCCAGCAGGCAGGGGGCGTGGGGAAACACCATATATTTT. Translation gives CASRQGAWGNTIYF.